The sequence of this T cell receptor (beta chain) was determined in a study of T cell repertoires in cytomegalovirus infection. Study-level background: Epitope selection comprised recently identified HLA-C-restricted CMV epitopes and well-studied HLA-B-restricted CMV epitopes. From public TCR beta signatures came an indication of both CMV infection and matching HLA type.

A single record per CDR3 protein comes from TCRdb applying MiXCR to the reads. Of about 920,000 distinct CDR3 sequences detected, roughly 31% appear once; the ten largest clones hold about 14%. The CDR3 has 16 residues. V shed 4 bases and J shed 0 bases, with 17 bases lying between them. Germline CDR1 and CDR2: SGHNT and YYREEE (reference sequence). Of note for this clonotype: The target antigen is unknown.

Study observations and caveats: Cumulative frequency (of public TCR beta family members) identified carriers of CMV plus the relevant HLA. Dominating the ex vivo response were HLA-C-restricted CMV-specific TCR beta clonotypes.

The rearrangement joins TRBV5-4 to TRBJ2-7, with TRBD1 as a possible D gene (6 bases). This TCR came from a human donor in good health (CMV status not recorded). Some clones in this sample may be carry-over from other donors' samples. This specimen was cultured CD8+ T cells from PBMCs, taken from culture after CMV antigen stimulation. The CDR3 nucleotides read TGTGCCAGCAGCCCTGAGACAGGATCAAGCTCCTACGAGCAGTACTTC. Encoded protein: CASSPETGSSSYEQYF.